These T cell receptor beta chains were read from a single sample in a study of cytomegalovirus exposure and HLA in healthy donors. The method was immunoSEQ multiplex PCR; TCRdb's version includes in-frame clones alone and lacks a portion of them. The sample shows around 220,000 clones, about 91% of them seen only once. The sample was PBMCs. The origin of the receptors is a woman younger than 30 in good health and CMV-seronegative. Both conserved end residues are part of each CDR3. The D gene is left open where the match is weak. For some rows the clone size is stated as once, few or many, or as a class when expanded; others skip it.

>TRBJ1-1|TRBV5-6|-|-
TGTGCCAGCAGCTTAATCAGGGCGCAGGAAGCTTTCTTT
CASSLIRAQEAFF
>TRBJ2-7|TRBV6-6|-|-
TGTGCCAGCAGTTACCCGAATGAGGGTCTTGGCGAGCAGTACTTC
CASSYPNEGLGEQYF
>TRBJ2-7|TRBV15|TRBD2|-
TGTGCCACCGCCCTTCCGACTAGCGGGAGAGGGTACGAGCAGTACTTC
CATALPTSGRGYEQYF
>TRBJ2-7|TRBV27|TRBD2|-
TGTGCCAGCAGTTCGTTGACTAGCGGGAGGTACTACGAGCAGTACTTC
CASSSLTSGRYYEQYF
>TRBJ1-2|TRBV5-1|TRBD1|-
TGCGCCAGCAGCTCTGGGGACAGGGGACGGCTTGATGGCTACACCTTC
CASSSGDRGRLDGYTF
>TRBJ1-1|TRBV9|-|-
TGTGCCAGCAGCGTAGGGACCAGGGGTGGAACTGAAGCTTTCTTT
CASSVGTRGGTEAFF
>TRBJ2-7|TRBV11-2|-|-
TGTGCCAGCAGCTTAGAACACCTCAGCTACGAGCAGTACTTC
CASSLEHLSYEQYF
>TRBJ2-5|TRBV19|TRBD1|-
TGTGCCAGCCAACAGGGGCAAGAGACCCAGTACTTC
CASQQGQETQYF
>TRBJ2-1|TRBV4-3|TRBD2|-
TGCGCCAGCAGCAATCGGCTAGCGGGAGGGAATGAGCAGTTCTTC
CASSNRLAGGNEQFF
>TRBJ2-7|TRBV18|TRBD1|many
TGTGCCAGCTCACCAACGACAGGGGCCTACGAGCAGTACTTC
CASSPTTGAYEQYF
>TRBJ2-1|TRBV4-1|TRBD2|-
TGCGCCAGCAGCCAGGGGCCCGGGACTAGCGGGAACAATGAGCAGTTCTTC
CASSQGPGTSGNNEQFF
>TRBJ2-3|TRBV29-1|-|-
TGCAGCGTTAGTGGGGCTACTTCTAGCACAGATACGCAGTATTTT
CSVSGATSSTDTQYF
>TRBJ1-5|TRBV28|TRBD1|-
TGTGCCAGCAGCCGCGGGACAGCTAATCAGCCCCAGCATTTT
CASSRGTANQPQHF
>TRBJ2-7|TRBV30|-|-
TGTGCCTGGACGAAGGGTGCCCGGGGGTACGAGCAGTACTTC
CAWTKGARGYEQYF
>TRBJ2-7|TRBV4-1|TRBD2|-
TGCGCCAGCAGCGTAACTCTAGCGGGAGCTTCCTACGAGCAGTACTTC
CASSVTLAGASYEQYF
>TRBJ1-2|TRBV19|TRBD1|few
TGTGCCAGTAGGGGGACAGGGCGCGGAGATGGCTACACCTTC
CASRGTGRGDGYTF
>TRBJ1-1|TRBV19|-|-
TGTGCCAGTAGTGCGACGGGTAACACTGAAGCTTTCTTT
CASSATGNTEAFF
>TRBJ2-1|TRBV6-1|TRBD2|-
TGTGCCAGCAGAGGTCTAGCGGGTAACGAGCAGTTCTTC
CASRGLAGNEQFF
>TRBJ1-5|TRBV28|TRBD1|-
TGTGCCAGCAGGGGACTAAGGACAGGGGGAGGCTACAGGAGTCAGCCCCAGCATTTT
CASRGLRTGGGYRSQPQHF
>TRBJ2-7|TRBV2|TRBD1|-
TGTGCCAGCAGTGAAGCCGGGGACAGGACAGCCTACGAGCAGTACTTC
CASSEAGDRTAYEQYF
>TRBJ2-1|TRBV19|-|-
TGTGCCAGTACCTACGGGACAAGCTCCTACAATGAGCAGTTCTTC
CASTYGTSSYNEQFF
>TRBJ2-7|TRBV13|TRBD2|once
TGTGCCAGCAGCCCGCCAGCGGGAGGCCCCTACGAGCAGTACTTC
CASSPPAGGPYEQYF
>TRBJ2-1|TRBV27|-|-
TGTGCCAGCTCCCCGGACAAACCTGCCTACAATGAGCAGTTCTTC
CASSPDKPAYNEQFF
>TRBJ1-5|TRBV7-2|-|-
TGTGCCAGCAGCCCCCGACAGGGCAATCAGCCCCAGCATTTT
CASSPRQGNQPQHF
>TRBJ2-2|TRBV4-2|-|-
TGTGCCAGCAGCCAAGGGGACACCGACACCGGGGAGCTGTTTTTT
CASSQGDTDTGELFF
>TRBJ2-1|TRBV5-1|-|-
TGCGCCAGCAGCTTGGGAGGATACAATGAGCAGTTCTTC
CASSLGGYNEQFF
>TRBJ2-2|TRBV6-4|TRBD1|-
TGTGCCAGCAGCGCCGTGAGACAGGGATACACCGGGGAGCTGTTTTTT
CASSAVRQGYTGELFF
>TRBJ1-5|TRBV4-1|-|-
TGCGCCAGCAGCCAGGTTACAGGGAGCAATCAGCCCCAGCATTTT
CASSQVTGSNQPQHF
>TRBJ2-3|TRBV25-1|TRBD1|once
TGTGCCAGCATCGGAACAGGGGTGCAGTATTTT
CASIGTGVQYF
>TRBJ2-1|TRBV5-1|-|-
TGCGCCAGTTCGGCGTGGGGGAGTTGGGGACTCGGAGGCAATGAGCAGTTCTTC
CASSAWGSWGLGGNEQFF
>TRBJ2-1|TRBV19|TRBD2|-
TGTGCCAGTAGTTCGACTAGCGGGAGCTTTTCCTACAATGAGCAGTTCTTC
CASSSTSGSFSYNEQFF
>TRBJ2-3|TRBV2|TRBD2|-
TGTGCCAGCAGCGGACTAGCGGGAGGGCCGGTTCCAGATACGCAGTATTTT
CASSGLAGGPVPDTQYF
>TRBJ2-7|TRBV11-2|-|-
TGTGCCAGCAGCTTAGACCCCCTCAGGGCAGGCTACGAGCAGTACTTC
CASSLDPLRAGYEQYF
>TRBJ1-4|TRBV27|-|-
TGTGCCAGCAGGGCAGGGCCTAATGAAAAACTGTTTTTT
CASRAGPNEKLFF